This T cell receptor (beta chain) derives from a study of T cell repertoires in cytomegalovirus infection. Across the whole study: An indication of both CMV infection and matching HLA type came from public TCR beta signatures.

Each CDR3 protein gets one entry after TCRdb re-called the reads with MiXCR. This sample has under 250,000 distinct CDR3 sequences, with approximately 13% found just once. Ten or more counts support this clonotype. V was shortened by 4 bases and J by 14 bases, with 14 bases between the two germline ends. The CDR3 runs to 11 residues. Germline V CDR1 and CDR2: MDHEN, SYDVKM. What was sequenced was PBMCs. The receptor was derived from a human donor in good health (CMV status not recorded). Some clones in this sample may be carry-over from other donors' samples. The chain has TRBV28 and TRBJ2-5, with D tentatively TRBD1 (5 bases). The CDR3: CASSSIGAYYF. DNA for the CDR3: TGTGCCAGCAGTTCGATAGGGGCGTATTACTTC.